A selection of T cell receptor beta chains follows, all from one sample in a study of CD8+CD57+ T cells in acquired aplastic anemia. One entry per CDR3 protein results from TCRdb running MiXCR on the reads. This sample yields under 200,000 distinct CDR3 sequences, of which around 45% are seen a single time; 8% to 10% belongs to the top ten. The sequencing sample was made of sorted CD4+, CD8+, or CD8+CD57+ T cells (not recorded which) from PBMCs. The receptors originated from a human donor with aplastic anemia. Both conserved end residues are part of each CDR3. The order of the fields is D gene, V gene, clone size, J gene, CDR3 DNA, CDR3 protein. D genes are given only for firm matches. A clone size is listed for some rows: how often the clone was seen (once, few, many), or a class if it is expanded.

-	TRBV25-1	-	TRBJ1-4	TGTGCCAGCAGTGAGTCCCCGGGACGCGCTAATGAAAAACTGTTTTTT	CASSESPGRANEKLFF
-	TRBV7-3	many	TRBJ2-5	TGTGCCAGCAGCCCAACTAGTCTTTCCGAGACCCAGTACTTC	CASSPTSLSETQYF
TRBD1	TRBV19	many	TRBJ1-2	TGTGCCAGTAGGAGTTTGCAGGGGGCCGACTATGGCTACACCTTC	CASRSLQGADYGYTF
TRBD1	TRBV5-1	many	TRBJ2-2	TGCGCCAGCAGCTGGGGTCGACAGGGGGCCGGGGAGCTGTTTTTT	CASSWGRQGAGELFF
-	TRBV7-9	once	TRBJ2-7	TGTGCCAGCAGCTCCCGAGCCGGCTCCTACGAGCAGTACTTC	CASSSRAGSYEQYF
-	TRBV7-7	many	TRBJ1-2	TGTGCTAGCAGCTTAGCGGATTTGGCAGGGTACGGCTACGCCTTC	CASSLADLAGYGYAF
-	TRBV10-3	once	TRBJ1-5	TGTGCCATCAGTGAGTCCTGGGACCAGCCCCAGCATTTT	CAISESWDQPQHF
-	TRBV7-3	-	TRBJ1-3	TGTGCCAGCAGCTGGCGGGATTCTTCTGGAAACACCATATATTTT	CASSWRDSSGNTIYF
TRBD1	TRBV12-3/TRBV12-4	-	TRBJ1-2	TGTGCCAGCACCGAACAGGGGTTCGATGGCTACACCTTC	CASTEQGFDGYTF
TRBD2	TRBV2	-	TRBJ2-3	TGTGCCAGCAGTGAACCTAGCGGAATCACAGATACGCAGTATTTT	CASSEPSGITDTQYF
-	TRBV20-1	-	TRBJ1-1	TGCAGTGTATTCAGGATGGTCACTGAAGCTTTCTTT	CSVFRMVTEAFF
TRBD2	TRBV20-1	-	TRBJ2-7	TGCAGTGCCAGACGGACTAGCGGAAGAGCAAAGCAGTACTTC	CSARRTSGRAKQYF
-	TRBV6-1	few	TRBJ1-5	TGTGCCAGCATCCCCCAAGGGAAATGGAATCAGCCCCAGCATTTT	CASIPQGKWNQPQHF
-	TRBV24-1	-	TRBJ2-3	TGTGCCACCAGTGACCATACTTCAGATACGCAGTATTTT	CATSDHTSDTQYF
-	TRBV7-7	-	TRBJ2-7	TGTGCCAGCAGCTTAGCGCATGGTAACGAGCAGTACTTC	CASSLAHGNEQYF
TRBD1	TRBV7-9	-	TRBJ1-5	TGTGCCAGCAGCTTACCCACAGGGGGCCATCAGCCCCAGCATTTT	CASSLPTGGHQPQHF
-	TRBV11-2	-	TRBJ1-1	TGTGCCAGCAGCGGAGTGGGGGCCGGCGGCGCTTTCTTT	CASSGVGAGGAFF
-	TRBV9	many	TRBJ1-1	TGTGCCAGCAGCGTAGTAGAGGGGGTCGCTGAAGCTTTCTTT	CASSVVEGVAEAFF
TRBD1	TRBV5-1	-	TRBJ2-5	TGCGCCAGCAGTTCCGGAATAGGGGGCTTCCAGGAGACCCAGTACTTC	CASSSGIGGFQETQYF
-	TRBV6-6	many	TRBJ1-1	TGTGCCAGCAGTTCGACAGATATTACAAACACTGAAGCTTTCTTT	CASSSTDITNTEAFF
-	TRBV7-6	-	TRBJ2-5	TGTGCCAGCAGCTTAGTTTTCCGACAGCACGGGACCCAGTACTTC	CASSLVFRQHGTQYF
-	TRBV20-1	many	TRBJ2-1	TGCAGTGCTAGCTACGGGCCGGGCTACAATGAGCAGTTCTTC	CSASYGPGYNEQFF
-	TRBV20-1	-	TRBJ1-6	TGCAGTGCTAGCCGGGACACAACTAATTCACCCCTCCACTTT	CSASRDTTNSPLHF
-	TRBV4-1	many	TRBJ2-7	TGCGCCAGCAGCCAGACCACTGACAGCGAGCAGTACTTC	CASSQTTDSEQYF
-	TRBV25-1	-	TRBJ1-2	TGTGCCAGCAGGATGGCCTACGGCTACACCTTC	CASRMAYGYTF
TRBD1	TRBV20-1	many	TRBJ1-1	TGCAGTGCCAGGGAGGGGGCCACTGAAGCTTTCTTT	CSAREGATEAFF
-	TRBV7-9	many	TRBJ2-7	TGTGCCAGCAGCCGACAGACGAGCTCCTACGAGCAGTACTTC	CASSRQTSSYEQYF
-	TRBV5-1	many	TRBJ1-1	TGCGCCAGCAGTTCGTCGGGGGAAAACACTGAAGCTTTCTTT	CASSSSGENTEAFF
-	TRBV2	many	TRBJ2-5	TGTGCCAGCACCAGAGAACTAGTGGAGGTCGGAAAGACCCAGTACTTC	CASTRELVEVGKTQYF
-	TRBV7-8	once	TRBJ2-3	TGTGCCGGCAGCTCCTCAGATACGCAGTATTTT	CAGSSSDTQYF
-	TRBV20-1	many	TRBJ1-1	TGCAGTGCTAGAAACAGGGTCGATGGCACTGAAGCTTTCTTT	CSARNRVDGTEAFF
-	TRBV20-1	-	TRBJ1-2	TGCAGTGCTCCCGCCCGACAGTTCCCTAACTATGGCTACACCTTC	CSAPARQFPNYGYTF
-	TRBV7-9	-	TRBJ2-7	TGTGCCAGCAGCTTAGGGGCAAAACCAGAAAGGGAGCAGTACTTC	CASSLGAKPEREQYF
-	TRBV5-1	many	TRBJ1-1	TGCGCCAGCAGCGTGAATTCTCAGGGTTGGGACACTGAAGCTTTCTTT	CASSVNSQGWDTEAFF
-	TRBV7-3	-	TRBJ2-5	TGTGCCAGCAGTTCTGGACCTGGAGAGACCCAGTACTTC	CASSSGPGETQYF
-	TRBV15	-	TRBJ1-2	TGTGCCACCAGCAGAGATGCCGGAAGGGGCTATGGCTACACCTTC	CATSRDAGRGYGYTF
TRBD2	TRBV10-3	-	TRBJ2-7	TGTGCCATCAGTGAGTCCCTAGCGGGAGGAAGGTACGAGCAGTACTTC	CAISESLAGGRYEQYF
-	TRBV2	-	TRBJ1-4	TGTGCCGGCAGTGGAAGGCAGGAGGCAACTAATGAAAAACTGTTTTTT	CAGSGRQEATNEKLFF
TRBD1	TRBV2	many	TRBJ1-2	TGTGCCAGCAGAGGGACAGGGGGATTCTCTACCTTC	CASRGTGGFSTF
TRBD1	TRBV29-1	many	TRBJ1-2	TGCAGCGTTGAAAAGGGACAGGGGATTGGCAATGGCTACACCTTC	CSVEKGQGIGNGYTF
TRBD2	TRBV20-1	-	TRBJ2-1	TGCAGTGCGACTAGCGGGGGCCCCGGCAATGAGCAGTTCTTC	CSATSGGPGNEQFF
TRBD1	TRBV28	-	TRBJ1-5	TGTGCCAGCACCAGGACAGGGAATCAGCCCCAGCATTTT	CASTRTGNQPQHF
-	TRBV10-1	-	TRBJ1-2	TGCGCCAGCAGTGAACCAGACCGGGGGGATGGCTACACCTTC	CASSEPDRGDGYTF
TRBD2	TRBV19	-	TRBJ2-7	TGTGCCAGTAGTACGCCCGGGGGGTCCTACGAGCAGTACTTC	CASSTPGGSYEQYF
TRBD1	TRBV29-1	once	TRBJ2-1	TGCAGCGTCCTAGGACAGGGAGTTACGAATGAGCAGTTCTTC	CSVLGQGVTNEQFF
-	TRBV10-3	many	TRBJ1-6	TGTGCCATCAGTGACAGTTCCTATAATTCACCCCTCCACTTT	CAISDSSYNSPLHF
-	TRBV10-3	many	TRBJ2-1	TGTGCCATCAGTGAAGAACGCGGTGAGCAGTTCTTC	CAISEERGEQFF
TRBD1	TRBV7-3	-	TRBJ2-1	TGTGCCAGCAGCCAAGGGGGCTCCAATGAGCAGTTCTTC	CASSQGGSNEQFF
-	TRBV5-1	-	TRBJ1-6	TGCGCCAGCAGCTTGGAGCAGGGGCATAATTCACCCCTCCACTTT	CASSLEQGHNSPLHF
-	TRBV29-1	-	TRBJ1-1	TGCAGCGTTGCTAGGGACACTTCTACGAACACTGAAGCTTTCTTT	CSVARDTSTNTEAFF
-	TRBV29-1	few	TRBJ1-1	TGCAGCGTAGCAAACCCCCAGGGGCGAAGGGCTGAAGCTTTCTTT	CSVANPQGRRAEAFF
-	TRBV7-9	-	TRBJ1-2	TGTGCCAGCAGCATCACAGGGAGCGGCTACACCTTC	CASSITGSGYTF
TRBD2	TRBV12-3/TRBV12-4	-	TRBJ2-3	TGTGCCAGCAGTTTAGGGCCTAGCGGGGGCACAGATACGCAGTATTTT	CASSLGPSGGTDTQYF
-	TRBV15	-	TRBJ2-7	TGTGCCACCAGCAGAGAGACAGGCGTCGCCTACGAGCAGTACTTC	CATSRETGVAYEQYF
TRBD1	TRBV20-1	-	TRBJ1-5	TGCAGTGCTAGCGGACAGGGAAGTCAGCCCCAGCATTTT	CSASGQGSQPQHF
TRBD1	TRBV20-1	many	TRBJ1-5	TGCAGTGCTACCCCCAGGACAGGGTTTAGCAATCAGCCCCAGCATTTT	CSATPRTGFSNQPQHF
-	TRBV29-1	once	TRBJ2-7	TGCAGCGTTGCGGGTCAGCCTTACGAGCAGTACTTC	CSVAGQPYEQYF